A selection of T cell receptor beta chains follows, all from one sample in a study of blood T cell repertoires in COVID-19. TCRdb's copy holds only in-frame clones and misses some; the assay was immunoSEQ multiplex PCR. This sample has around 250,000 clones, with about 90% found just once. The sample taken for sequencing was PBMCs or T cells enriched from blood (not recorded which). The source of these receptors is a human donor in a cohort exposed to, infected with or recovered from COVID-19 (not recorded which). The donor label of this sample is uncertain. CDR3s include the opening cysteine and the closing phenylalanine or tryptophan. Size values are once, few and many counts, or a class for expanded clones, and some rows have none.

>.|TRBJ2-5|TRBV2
CASSLEGKETQYF
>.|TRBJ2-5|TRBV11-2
CASSLFGGPGETQYF
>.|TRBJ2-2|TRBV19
CASSIEATGVGGELFF
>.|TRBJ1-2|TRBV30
CAWESGNGYTF
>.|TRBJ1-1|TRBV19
CASHALMNTEAFF
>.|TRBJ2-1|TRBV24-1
CATSTGRGPEQFF
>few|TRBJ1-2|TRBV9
CASSVGGDYGYTF
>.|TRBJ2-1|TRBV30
CAWSVRVGGREQFF
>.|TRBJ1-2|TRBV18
CASSLSQGQGYGYTF
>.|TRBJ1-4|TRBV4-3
CASSQARTNEKLFF
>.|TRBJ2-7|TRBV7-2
CASSFGQGAPYEQYF
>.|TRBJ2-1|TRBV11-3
CASSLPERGRNEQFF
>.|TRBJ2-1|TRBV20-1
CSARFEGEQFF
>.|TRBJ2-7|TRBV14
CASSQAYSYEQYF
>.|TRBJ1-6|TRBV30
CAWSVLTPGSPLHF
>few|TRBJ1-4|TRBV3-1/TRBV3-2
CASSQVRYRGGSNEKLFF
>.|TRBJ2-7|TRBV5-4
CASSTGLAGGDEQYF
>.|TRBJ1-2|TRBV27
CASSSNRGPRSNYGYTF
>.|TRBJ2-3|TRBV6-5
CATGGGLTDTQYF
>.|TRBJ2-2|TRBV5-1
CASSVSRDRALTGELFF
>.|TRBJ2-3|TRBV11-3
CASSLESGGATYF
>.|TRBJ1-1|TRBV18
CASSPNVGGNTEAFF
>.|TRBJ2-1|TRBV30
CACYPGGSYNEQFF
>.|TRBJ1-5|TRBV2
CASSTGTRSSTQHF
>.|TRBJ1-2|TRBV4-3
CASSQDSGGNYGYTF
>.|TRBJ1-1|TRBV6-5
CASRRQGMNTEAFF
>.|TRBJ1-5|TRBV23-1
CASSPGDSNQPQHF
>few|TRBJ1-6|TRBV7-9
CASSPLGTSSYNSPLHF
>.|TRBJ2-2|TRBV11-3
CASSSQGYTGELFF
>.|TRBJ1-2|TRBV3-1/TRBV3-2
CASSQFSGGLGQGVYGYTF
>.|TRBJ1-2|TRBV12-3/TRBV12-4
CASSTQDSAVTF